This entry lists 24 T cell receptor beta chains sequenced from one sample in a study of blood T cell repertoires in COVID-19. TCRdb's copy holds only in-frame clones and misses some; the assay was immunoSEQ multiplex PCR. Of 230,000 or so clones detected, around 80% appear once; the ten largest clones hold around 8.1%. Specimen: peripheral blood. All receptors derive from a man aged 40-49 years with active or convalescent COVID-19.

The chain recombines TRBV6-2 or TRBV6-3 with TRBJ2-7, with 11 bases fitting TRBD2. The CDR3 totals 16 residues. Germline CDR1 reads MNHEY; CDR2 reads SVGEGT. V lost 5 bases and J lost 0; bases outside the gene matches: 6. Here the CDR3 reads CASSLTGTSGSYEQYF. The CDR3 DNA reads TGTGCCAGCAGTCTGACCGGGACTAGCGGCTCCTACGAGCAGTACTTC.

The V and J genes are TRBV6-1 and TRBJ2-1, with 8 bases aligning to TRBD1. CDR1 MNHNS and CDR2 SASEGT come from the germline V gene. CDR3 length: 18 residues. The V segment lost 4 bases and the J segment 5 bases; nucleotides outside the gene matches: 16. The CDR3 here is CASSARDRGVGRDNEQFF. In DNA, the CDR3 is TGTGCCAGCAGTGCTCGAGACAGGGGTGTGGGACGGGACAATGAGCAGTTCTTC.

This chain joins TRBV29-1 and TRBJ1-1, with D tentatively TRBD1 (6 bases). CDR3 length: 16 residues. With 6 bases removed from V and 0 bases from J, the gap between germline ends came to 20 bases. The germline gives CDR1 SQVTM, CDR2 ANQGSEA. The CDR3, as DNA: TGCAGCGTACGGACAGTCCCTTTACTGATGAACACTGAAGCTTTCTTT. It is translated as CSVRTVPLLMNTEAFF.

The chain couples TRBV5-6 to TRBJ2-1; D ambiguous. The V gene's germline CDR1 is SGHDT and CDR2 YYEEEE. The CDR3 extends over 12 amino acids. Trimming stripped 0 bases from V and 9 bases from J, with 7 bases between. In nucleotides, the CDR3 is TGTGCCAGCAGCTTGGGTGCGCTTGAGCAGTTCTTC. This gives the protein CASSLGALEQFF.

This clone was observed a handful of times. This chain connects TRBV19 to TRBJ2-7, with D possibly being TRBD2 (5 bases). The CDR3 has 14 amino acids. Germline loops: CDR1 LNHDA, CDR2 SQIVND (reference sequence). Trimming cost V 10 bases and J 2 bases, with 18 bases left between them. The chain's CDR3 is CATTPGKGTYEQYF. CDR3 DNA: TGTGCCACCACGCCGGGAAAGGGAACCTACGAGCAGTACTTC.

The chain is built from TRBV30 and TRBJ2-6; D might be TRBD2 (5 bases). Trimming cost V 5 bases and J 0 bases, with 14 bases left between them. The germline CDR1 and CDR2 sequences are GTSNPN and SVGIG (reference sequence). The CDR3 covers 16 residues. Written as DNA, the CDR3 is TGTGCCTGGTCCGGGGTAGTGAGCTCTGGGGCCAACGTCCTGACTTTC. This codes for CAWSGVVSSGANVLTF.

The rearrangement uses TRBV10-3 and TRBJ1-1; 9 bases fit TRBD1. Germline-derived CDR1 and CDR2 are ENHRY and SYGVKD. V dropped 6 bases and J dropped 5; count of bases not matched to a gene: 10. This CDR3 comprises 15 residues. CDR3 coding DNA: TGTGCCATCAGCGAACCGGGACAGGGTCGTACTGAAGCTTTCTTT. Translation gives CAISEPGQGRTEAFF.

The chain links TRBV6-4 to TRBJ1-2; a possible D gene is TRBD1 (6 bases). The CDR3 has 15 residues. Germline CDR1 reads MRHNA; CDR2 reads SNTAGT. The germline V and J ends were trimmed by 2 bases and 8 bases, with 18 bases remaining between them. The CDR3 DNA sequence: TGTGCCAGCAGTGACCGGGGGGACACCCTGGAGGGCTACACCTTC. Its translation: CASSDRGDTLEGYTF.

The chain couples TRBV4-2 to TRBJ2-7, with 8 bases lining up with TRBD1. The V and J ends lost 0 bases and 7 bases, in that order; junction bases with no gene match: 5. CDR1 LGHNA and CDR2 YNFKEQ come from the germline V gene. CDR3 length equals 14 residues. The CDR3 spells CASSQDRGRREQYF. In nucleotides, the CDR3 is TGTGCCAGCAGCCAAGACAGGGGGCGGCGTGAGCAGTACTTC.

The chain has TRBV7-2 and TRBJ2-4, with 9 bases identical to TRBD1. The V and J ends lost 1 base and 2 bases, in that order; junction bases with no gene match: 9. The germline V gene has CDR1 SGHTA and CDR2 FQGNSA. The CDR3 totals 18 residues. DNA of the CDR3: TGTGCCAGCAGCTTAGAGGTCCGTACAGGGGGCACCAAAAACATTCAGTACTTC. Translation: CASSLEVRTGGTKNIQYF.

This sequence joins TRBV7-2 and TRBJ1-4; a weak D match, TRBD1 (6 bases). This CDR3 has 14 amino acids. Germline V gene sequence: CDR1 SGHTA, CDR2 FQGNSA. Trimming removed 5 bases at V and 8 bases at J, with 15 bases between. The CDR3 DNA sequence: TGTGCCAGCAGCCTCAGGGGTAGTGGGGAAAAACTGTTTTTT. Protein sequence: CASSLRGSGEKLFF. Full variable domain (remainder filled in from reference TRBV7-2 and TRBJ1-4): GAGVSQSPSNKVTEKGKDVELRCDPISGHTALYWYRQSLGQGLEFLIYFQGNSAPDKSGLPSDRFSAERTGGSVSTLTIQRTQQEDSAVYLCASSLRGSGEKLFFGSGTQLSVL.

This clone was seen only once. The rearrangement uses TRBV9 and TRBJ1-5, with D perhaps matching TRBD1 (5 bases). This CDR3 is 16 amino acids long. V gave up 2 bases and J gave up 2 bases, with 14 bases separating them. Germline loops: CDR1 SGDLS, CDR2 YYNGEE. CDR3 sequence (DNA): TGTGCCAGCAGCGTCTTCCCAGGGTGGCGCAATCAGCCCCAGCATTTT. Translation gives CASSVFPGWRNQPQHF.

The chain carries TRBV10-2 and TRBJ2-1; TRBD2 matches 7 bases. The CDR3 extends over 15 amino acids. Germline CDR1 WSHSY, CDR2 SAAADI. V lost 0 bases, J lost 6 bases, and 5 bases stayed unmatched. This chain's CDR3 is CASSESAGVPNEQFF. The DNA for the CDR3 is TGCGCCAGCAGTGAGTCGGCGGGAGTTCCCAATGAGCAGTTCTTC.

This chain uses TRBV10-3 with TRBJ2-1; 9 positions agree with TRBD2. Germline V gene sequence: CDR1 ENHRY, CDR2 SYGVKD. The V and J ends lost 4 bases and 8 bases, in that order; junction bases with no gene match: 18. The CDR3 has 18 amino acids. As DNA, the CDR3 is TGTGCCATCAGTGGACCCGTGGGAGCTAGCGGGATATTCGATGAGCAGTTCTTC. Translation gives CAISGPVGASGIFDEQFF.

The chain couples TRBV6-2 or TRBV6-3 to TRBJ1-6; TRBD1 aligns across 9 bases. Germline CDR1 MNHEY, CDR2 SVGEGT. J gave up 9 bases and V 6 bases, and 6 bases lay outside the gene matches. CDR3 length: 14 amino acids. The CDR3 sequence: CASSPGTGISPLHF. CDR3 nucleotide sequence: TGTGCCAGCAGCCCCGGGACAGGGATTTCACCCCTCCACTTT.

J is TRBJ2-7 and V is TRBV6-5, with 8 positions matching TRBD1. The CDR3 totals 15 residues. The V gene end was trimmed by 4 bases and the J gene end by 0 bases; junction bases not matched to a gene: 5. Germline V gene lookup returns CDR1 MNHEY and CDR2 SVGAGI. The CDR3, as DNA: TGTGCCAGCAGTTCTTCAGGGGGCTTCTCCTACGAGCAGTACTTC. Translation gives CASSSSGGFSYEQYF.

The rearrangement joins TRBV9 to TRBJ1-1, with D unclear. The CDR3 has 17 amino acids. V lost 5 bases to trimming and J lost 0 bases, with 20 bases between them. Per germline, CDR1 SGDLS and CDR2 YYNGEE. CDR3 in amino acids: CASSSLIGSLMNTEAFF. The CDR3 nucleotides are TGTGCCAGCAGTTCTCTAATTGGGAGTCTAATGAACACTGAAGCTTTCTTT.

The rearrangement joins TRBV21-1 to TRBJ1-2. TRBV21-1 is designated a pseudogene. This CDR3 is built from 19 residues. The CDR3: CASSKARRGRSQIAYGYTF. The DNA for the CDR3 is TGTGCCAGCAGCAAAGCCAGGAGGGGTAGATCACAGATAGCGTATGGCTACACCTTC.

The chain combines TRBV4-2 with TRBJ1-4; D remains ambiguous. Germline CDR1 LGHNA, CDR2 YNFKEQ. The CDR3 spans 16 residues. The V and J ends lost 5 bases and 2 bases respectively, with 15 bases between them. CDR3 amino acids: CASSESEGWTNEKLFF. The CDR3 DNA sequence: TGTGCCAGCAGCGAAAGCGAGGGTTGGACTAATGAAAAACTGTTTTTT.

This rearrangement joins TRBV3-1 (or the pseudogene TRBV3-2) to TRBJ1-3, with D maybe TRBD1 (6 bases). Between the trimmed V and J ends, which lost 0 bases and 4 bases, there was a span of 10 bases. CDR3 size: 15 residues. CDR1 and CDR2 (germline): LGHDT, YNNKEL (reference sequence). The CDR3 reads CASSQDQGLGNTIYF. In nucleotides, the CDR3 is TGTGCCAGCAGCCAAGATCAGGGGCTGGGAAACACCATATATTTT.

The CDR3 nucleotides are TGTGCCAGTAGTACCTACGTCCTACAGCCGTTGAACACTGAAGCTTTCTTT. It encodes CASSTYVLQPLNTEAFF. This chain connects TRBV19 to TRBJ1-1; D is unclear. The CDR3 extends over 17 amino acids. The V end was cut by 4 bases, the J end by 0 bases, with 18 bases between. The germline gives CDR1 LNHDA, CDR2 SQIVND (reference sequence). The entire variable domain, with the rest obtained from reference TRBV19 and TRBJ1-1, is as follows: DGGITQSPKYLFRKEGQNVTLSCEQNLNHDAMYWYRQDPGQGLRLIYYSQIVNDFQKGDIAEGYSVSREKKESFPLTVTSAQKNPTAFYLCASSTYVLQPLNTEAFFGQGTRLTVV.

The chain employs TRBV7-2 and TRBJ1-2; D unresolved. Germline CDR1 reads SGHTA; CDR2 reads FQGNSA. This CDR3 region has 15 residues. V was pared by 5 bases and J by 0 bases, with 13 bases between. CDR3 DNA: TGTGCCAGCAGCCCCAGGAGGGCAGCTAACTATGGCTACACCTTC. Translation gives CASSPRRAANYGYTF.

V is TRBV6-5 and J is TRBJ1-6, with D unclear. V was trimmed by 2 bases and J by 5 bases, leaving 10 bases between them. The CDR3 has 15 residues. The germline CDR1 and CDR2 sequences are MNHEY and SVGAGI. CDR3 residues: CASSYRETNNSPLHF. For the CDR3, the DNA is TGTGCCAGCAGTTACAGGGAGACTAATAATTCACCCCTCCACTTT.

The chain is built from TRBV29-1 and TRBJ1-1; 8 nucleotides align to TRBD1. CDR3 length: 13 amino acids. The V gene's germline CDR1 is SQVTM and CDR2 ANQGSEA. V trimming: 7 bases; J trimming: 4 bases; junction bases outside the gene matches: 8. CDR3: CSGQQGGGTEAFF. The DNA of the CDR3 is TGCAGCGGGCAACAGGGGGGCGGCACTGAAGCTTTCTTT.